This record looks at one TCR beta chain sequence and its context. The authors' processing: Nucleated cell number was recorded as an estimate derived from reference gene primer amplification. Profiled with immunoSEQ multiplex PCR; TCRdb holds only in-frame clones, not every one. Clone size and V and J calls were adopted from that table, with D and trimming inferred from the DNA. Altogether roughly 110,000 clones are present, 85% to 90% being singletons, with the ten largest covering approximately 5%. The sample is drawn from a study of blood T cell repertoires in COVID-19. Study-level background: From T cells, B-cell-depleted T cells, or PBMCs came the material, which was cDNA or gDNA.

The source of this sequence is a woman in her sixties with COVID-19, enrolled during active disease. Sequences were obtained from peripheral blood.

Written as DNA, the CDR3 is TGTGCCACCAGCAGAGATAGAACTAGCGGGGGCACCTACAATGAGCAGTTCTTC. Amino acids: CATSRDRTSGGTYNEQFF. The chain links TRBV15 to TRBJ2-1; 11 bases match TRBD2. CDR3 length equals 18 residues. V gave up 0 bases and J gave up 2 bases; unmatched junction bases: 6. CDR1 is LNHNV, CDR2 YYDKDF, per germline (reference sequence).